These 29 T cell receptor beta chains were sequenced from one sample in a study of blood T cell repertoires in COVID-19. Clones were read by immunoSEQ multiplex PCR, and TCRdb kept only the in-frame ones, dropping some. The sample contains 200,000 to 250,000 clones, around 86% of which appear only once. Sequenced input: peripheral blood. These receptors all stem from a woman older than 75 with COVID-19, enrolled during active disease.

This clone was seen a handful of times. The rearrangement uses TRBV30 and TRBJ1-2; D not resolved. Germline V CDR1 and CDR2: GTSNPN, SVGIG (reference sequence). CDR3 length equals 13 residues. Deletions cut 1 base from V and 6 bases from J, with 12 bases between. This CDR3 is CAWSAARLNGYTF. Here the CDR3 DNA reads TGTGCCTGGAGTGCGGCCAGGTTGAATGGCTACACCTTC. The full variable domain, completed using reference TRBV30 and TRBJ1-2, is SQTIHQWPATLVQPVGSPLSLECTVEGTSNPNLYWYRQAAGRGLQLLFYSVGIGQISSEVPQNLSASRPQDRQFILSSKKLLLSDSGFYLCAWSAARLNGYTFGSGTRLTVV.

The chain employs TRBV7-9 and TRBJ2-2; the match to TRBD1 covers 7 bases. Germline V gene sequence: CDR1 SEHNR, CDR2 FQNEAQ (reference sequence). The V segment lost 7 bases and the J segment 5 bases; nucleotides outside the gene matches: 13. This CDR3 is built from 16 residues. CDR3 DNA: TGTGCCAGCATCCCCGTGACAGGGTTTAAGACCGGGGAGCTGTTTTTT. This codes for CASIPVTGFKTGELFF.

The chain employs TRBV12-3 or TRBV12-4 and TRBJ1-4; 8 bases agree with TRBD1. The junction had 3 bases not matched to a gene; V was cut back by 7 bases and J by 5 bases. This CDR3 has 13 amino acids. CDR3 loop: CASKQGGNEKLFF. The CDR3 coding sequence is TGTGCCAGCAAACAGGGGGGGAATGAAAAACTGTTTTTT.

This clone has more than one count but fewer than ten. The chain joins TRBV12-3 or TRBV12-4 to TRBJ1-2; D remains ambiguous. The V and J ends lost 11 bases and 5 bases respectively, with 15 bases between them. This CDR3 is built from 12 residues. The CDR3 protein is CAGAGGVYGYTF. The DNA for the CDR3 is TGTGCCGGAGCAGGAGGAGTATATGGCTACACCTTC.

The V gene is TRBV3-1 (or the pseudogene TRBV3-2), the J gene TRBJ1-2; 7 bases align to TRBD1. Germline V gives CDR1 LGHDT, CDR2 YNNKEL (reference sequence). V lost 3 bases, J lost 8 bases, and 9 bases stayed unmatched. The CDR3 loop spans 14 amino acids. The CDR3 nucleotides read TGTGCCAGCAGCCACCTCCGGGACAGTCTAGGCTACACCTTC. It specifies CASSHLRDSLGYTF.

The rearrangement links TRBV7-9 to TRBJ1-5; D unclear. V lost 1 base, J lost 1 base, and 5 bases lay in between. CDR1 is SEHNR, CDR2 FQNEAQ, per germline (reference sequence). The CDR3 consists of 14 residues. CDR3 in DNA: TGTGCCAGCAGCTTAGGGCAGAGCAATCAGCCCCAGCATTTT. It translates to CASSLGQSNQPQHF.

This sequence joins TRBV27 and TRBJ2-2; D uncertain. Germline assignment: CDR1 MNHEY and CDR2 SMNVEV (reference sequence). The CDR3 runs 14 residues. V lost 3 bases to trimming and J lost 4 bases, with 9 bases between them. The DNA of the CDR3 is TGTGCCAGCAGTTTGCAGGCGCGCACCGGGGAGCTGTTTTTT. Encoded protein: CASSLQARTGELFF.

CDR3 DNA sequence: TGTGCCAGTAGTACCCATGGAGGGGGCGAGGAAAAACTGTTTTTT. This translates into CASSTHGGGEEKLFF. The chain recombines TRBV19 with TRBJ1-4; the match to TRBD1 covers 7 bases. J was trimmed by 8 bases and V by 4 bases; bases with no gene match: 10. The CDR3 spans 15 residues. CDR1 is LNHDA and CDR2 is SQIVND in the germline V gene (reference sequence).

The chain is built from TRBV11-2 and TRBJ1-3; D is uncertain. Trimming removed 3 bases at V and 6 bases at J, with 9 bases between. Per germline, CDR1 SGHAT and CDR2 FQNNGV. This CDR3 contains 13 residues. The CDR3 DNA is TGTGCCAGCAGCTTGGTAAACATAAACACCATATATTTT. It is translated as CASSLVNINTIYF.

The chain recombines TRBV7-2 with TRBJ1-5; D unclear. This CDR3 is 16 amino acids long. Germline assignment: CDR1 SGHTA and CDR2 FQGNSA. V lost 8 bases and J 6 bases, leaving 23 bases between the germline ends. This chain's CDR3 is CASQPAGALVSQPQHF. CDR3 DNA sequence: TGTGCCAGCCAACCCGCAGGCGCCCTCGTTAGTCAGCCCCAGCATTTT.

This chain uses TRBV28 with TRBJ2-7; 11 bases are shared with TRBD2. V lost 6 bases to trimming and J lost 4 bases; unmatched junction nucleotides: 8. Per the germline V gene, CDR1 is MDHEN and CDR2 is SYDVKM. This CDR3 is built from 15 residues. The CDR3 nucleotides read TGTGCCAGCAGGCCGGCACTAGCGGGAGTGTACGAGCAGTACTTC. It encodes CASRPALAGVYEQYF.

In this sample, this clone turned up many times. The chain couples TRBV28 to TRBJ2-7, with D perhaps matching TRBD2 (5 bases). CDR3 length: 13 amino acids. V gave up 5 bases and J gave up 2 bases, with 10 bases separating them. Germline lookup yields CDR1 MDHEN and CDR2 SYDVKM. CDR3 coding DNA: TGTGCCAGCAGTACAGCGGTTCCCTACGAGCAGTACTTC. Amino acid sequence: CASSTAVPYEQYF.

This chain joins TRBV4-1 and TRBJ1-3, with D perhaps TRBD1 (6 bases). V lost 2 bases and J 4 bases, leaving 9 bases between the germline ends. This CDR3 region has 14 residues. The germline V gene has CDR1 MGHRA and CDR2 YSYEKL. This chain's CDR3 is CASSQMTGGNTIYF. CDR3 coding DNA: TGCGCCAGCAGCCAAATGACAGGAGGAAACACCATATATTTT.

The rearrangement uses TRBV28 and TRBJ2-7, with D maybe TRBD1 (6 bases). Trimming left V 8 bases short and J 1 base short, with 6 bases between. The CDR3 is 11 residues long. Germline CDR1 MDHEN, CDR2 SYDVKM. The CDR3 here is CASQGSYEQYF. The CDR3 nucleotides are TGTGCCAGCCAGGGGTCCTACGAGCAGTACTTC.

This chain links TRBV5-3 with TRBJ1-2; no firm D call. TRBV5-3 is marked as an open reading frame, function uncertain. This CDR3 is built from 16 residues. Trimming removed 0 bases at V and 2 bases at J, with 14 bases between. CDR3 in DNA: TGTGCCAGAAGCTTGGCCCGGGAGGGCTGGAACTATGGCTACACCTTC. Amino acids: CARSLAREGWNYGYTF.

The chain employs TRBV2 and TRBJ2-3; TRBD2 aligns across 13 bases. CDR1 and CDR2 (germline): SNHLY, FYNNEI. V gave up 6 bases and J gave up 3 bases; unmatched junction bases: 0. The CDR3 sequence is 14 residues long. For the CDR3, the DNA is TGTGCCAGCAGGACTAGCGGGAGGACAGATACGCAGTATTTT. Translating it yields CASRTSGRTDTQYF.

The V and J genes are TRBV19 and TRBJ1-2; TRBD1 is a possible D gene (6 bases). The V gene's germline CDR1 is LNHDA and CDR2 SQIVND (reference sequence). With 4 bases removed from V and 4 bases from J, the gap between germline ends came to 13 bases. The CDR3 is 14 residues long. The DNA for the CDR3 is TGTGCCAGTAGTAGGGACAACCCTTTCTATGGCTACACCTTC. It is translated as CASSRDNPFYGYTF.

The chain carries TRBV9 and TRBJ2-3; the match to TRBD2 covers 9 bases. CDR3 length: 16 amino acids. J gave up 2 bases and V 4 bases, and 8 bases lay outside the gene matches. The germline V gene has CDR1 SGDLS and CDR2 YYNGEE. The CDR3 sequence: CASSRSGGGVTDTQYF. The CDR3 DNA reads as TGTGCCAGCAGCCGGTCTGGCGGGGGGGTCACAGATACGCAGTATTTT.

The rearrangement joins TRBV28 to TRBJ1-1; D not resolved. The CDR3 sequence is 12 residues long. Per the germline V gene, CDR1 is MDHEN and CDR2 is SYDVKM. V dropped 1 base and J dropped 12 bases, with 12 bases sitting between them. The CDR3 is CASSLLADGPFF. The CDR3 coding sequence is TGTGCCAGCAGTTTATTAGCAGACGGTCCTTTCTTT.

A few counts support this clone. CDR3 DNA sequence: TGTGCCAGCAGCCTAACGGGACAGGGGATGATTCTAAGCACAGATACGCAGTATTTT. This encodes CASSLTGQGMILSTDTQYF. The genes are TRBV11-2 and TRBJ2-3; 10 bases align to TRBD1. The CDR3 sequence is 19 residues long. Germline V lookup: CDR1 SGHAT, CDR2 FQNNGV. Trimming took 5 bases from V and 0 from J; bases not matched to a gene: 14. The whole variable domain, filled in from reference TRBV11-2 and TRBJ2-3, reads EAGVAQSPRYKIIEKRQSVAFWCNPISGHATLYWYQQILGQGPKLLIQFQNNGVVDDSQLPKDRFSAERLKGVDSTLKIQPAKLEDSAVYLCASSLTGQGMILSTDTQYFGPGTRLTVL.

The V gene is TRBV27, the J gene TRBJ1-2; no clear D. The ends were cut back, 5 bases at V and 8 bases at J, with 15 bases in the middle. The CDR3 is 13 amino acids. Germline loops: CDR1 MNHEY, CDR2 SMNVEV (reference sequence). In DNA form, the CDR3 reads TGTGCCAGCAGTCCCCCGGAGAGGGAAGGCTACACCTTC. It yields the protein CASSPPEREGYTF.

This chain's CDR3 is CAASKDRGMAGAFF. The CDR3 nucleotides read TGTGCCGCATCCAAAGACAGGGGGATGGCGGGTGCTTTCTTT. This sequence joins TRBV6-5 and TRBJ1-1; 9 bases are shared with TRBD1. The CDR3 spans 14 residues. CDR1 and CDR2 from the germline V gene are MNHEY and SVGAGI. V gave up 11 bases and J gave up 11 bases; unmatched junction bases: 18.

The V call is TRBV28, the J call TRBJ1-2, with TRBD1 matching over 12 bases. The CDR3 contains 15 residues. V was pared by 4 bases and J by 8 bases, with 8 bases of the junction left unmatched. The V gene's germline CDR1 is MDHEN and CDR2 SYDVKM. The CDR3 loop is CASSSGQGAGRGYTF. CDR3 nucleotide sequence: TGTGCCAGCAGTTCGGGACAGGGGGCGGGAAGAGGCTACACCTTC.

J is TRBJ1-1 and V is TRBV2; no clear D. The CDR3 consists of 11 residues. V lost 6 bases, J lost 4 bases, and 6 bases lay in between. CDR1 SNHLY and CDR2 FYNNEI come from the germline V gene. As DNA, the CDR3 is TGTGCCAGCAGGGACTTCACTGAAGCTTTCTTT. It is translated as CASRDFTEAFF.

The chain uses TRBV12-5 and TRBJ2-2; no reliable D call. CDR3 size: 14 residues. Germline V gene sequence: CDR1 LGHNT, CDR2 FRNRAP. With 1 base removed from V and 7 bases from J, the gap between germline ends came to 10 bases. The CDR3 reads CASGLERSGGELFF. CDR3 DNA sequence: TGTGCTAGTGGTTTGGAACGGTCCGGCGGGGAGCTGTTTTTT.

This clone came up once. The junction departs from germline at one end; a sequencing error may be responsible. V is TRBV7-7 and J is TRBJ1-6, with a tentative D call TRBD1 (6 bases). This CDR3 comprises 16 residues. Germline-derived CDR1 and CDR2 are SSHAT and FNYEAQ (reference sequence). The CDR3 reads CASSFIRGVSDSPLHF. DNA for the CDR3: TGTGCTAGCAGCTTTATCAGGGGAGTGAGTGATTCACCCCTCCACTTT.

The CDR3 is CASSEAIGYEQYF. CDR3 nucleotide sequence: TGTGCCAGCAGTGAAGCGATCGGCTACGAGCAGTACTTC. The rearrangement joins TRBV6-1 to TRBJ2-7, with no clear D. The CDR3 covers 13 residues. Germline CDR1 MNHNS, CDR2 SASEGT. V lost 0 bases to trimming and J lost 3 bases, with 6 bases between them.

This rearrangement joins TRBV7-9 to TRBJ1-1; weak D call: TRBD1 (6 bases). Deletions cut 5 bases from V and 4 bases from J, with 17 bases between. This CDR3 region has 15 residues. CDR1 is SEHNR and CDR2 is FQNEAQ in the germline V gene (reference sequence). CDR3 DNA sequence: TGTGCCAGCAGCCAAACAGGGTTGGTTGGCACTGAAGCTTTCTTT. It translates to CASSQTGLVGTEAFF.

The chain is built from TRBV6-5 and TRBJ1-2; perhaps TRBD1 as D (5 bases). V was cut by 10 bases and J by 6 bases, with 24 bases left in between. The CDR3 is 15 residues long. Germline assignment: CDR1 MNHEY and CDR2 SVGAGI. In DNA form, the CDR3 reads TGTGCCACCCCTGGGAGCGGGGGACCTTTTAATGGCTACACCTTC. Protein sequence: CATPGSGGPFNGYTF.